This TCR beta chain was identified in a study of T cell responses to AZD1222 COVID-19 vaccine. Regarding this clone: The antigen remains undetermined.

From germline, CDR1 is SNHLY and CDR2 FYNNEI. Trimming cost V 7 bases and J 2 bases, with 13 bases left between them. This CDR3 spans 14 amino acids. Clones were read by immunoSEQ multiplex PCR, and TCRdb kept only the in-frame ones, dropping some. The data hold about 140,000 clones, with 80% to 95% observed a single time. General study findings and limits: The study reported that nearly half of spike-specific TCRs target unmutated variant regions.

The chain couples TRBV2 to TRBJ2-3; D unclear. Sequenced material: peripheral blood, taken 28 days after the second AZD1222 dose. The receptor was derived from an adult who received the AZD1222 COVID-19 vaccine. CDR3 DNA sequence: TGTGCCAGCAAGAGTTACTCAAACACAGATACGCAGTATTTT. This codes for CASKSYSNTDTQYF.